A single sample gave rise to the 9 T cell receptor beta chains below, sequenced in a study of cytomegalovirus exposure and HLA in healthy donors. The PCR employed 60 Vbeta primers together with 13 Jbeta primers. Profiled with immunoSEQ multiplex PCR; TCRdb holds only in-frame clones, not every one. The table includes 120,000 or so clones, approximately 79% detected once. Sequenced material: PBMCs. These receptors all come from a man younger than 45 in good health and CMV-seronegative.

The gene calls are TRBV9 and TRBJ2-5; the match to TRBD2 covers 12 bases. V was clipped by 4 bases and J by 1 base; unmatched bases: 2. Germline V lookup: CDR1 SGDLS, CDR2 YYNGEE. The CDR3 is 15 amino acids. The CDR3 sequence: CASSRTSGVQETQYF. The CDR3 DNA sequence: TGTGCCAGCAGCCGGACTAGCGGGGTCCAAGAGACCCAGTACTTC.

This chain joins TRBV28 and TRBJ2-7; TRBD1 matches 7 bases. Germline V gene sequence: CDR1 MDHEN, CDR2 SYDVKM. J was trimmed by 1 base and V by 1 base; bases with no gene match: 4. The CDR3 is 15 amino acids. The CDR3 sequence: CASSLSETGSYEQYF. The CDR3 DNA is TGTGCCAGCAGTTTATCTGAGACAGGGTCCTACGAGCAGTACTTC.

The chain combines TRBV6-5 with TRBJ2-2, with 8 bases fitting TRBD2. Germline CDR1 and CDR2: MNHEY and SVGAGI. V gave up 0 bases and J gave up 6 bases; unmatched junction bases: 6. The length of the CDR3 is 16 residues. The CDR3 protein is CASSYSTGGPAGELFF. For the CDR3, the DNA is TGTGCCAGCAGTTACTCGACGGGGGGGCCCGCCGGGGAGCTGTTTTTT.

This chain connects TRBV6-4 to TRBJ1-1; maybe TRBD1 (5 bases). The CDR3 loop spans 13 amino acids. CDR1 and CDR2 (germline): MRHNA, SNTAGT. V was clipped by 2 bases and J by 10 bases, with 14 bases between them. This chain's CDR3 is CASSDGAASRAFF. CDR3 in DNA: TGTGCCAGCAGTGACGGGGCAGCGAGTCGAGCTTTCTTT.

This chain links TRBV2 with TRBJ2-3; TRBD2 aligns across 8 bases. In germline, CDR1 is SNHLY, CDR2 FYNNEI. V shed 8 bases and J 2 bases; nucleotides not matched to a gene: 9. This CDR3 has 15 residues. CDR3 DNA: TGTGCCAGCGCTAGTACTAGCGGAACCACAGATACGCAGTATTTT. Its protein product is CASASTSGTTDTQYF.

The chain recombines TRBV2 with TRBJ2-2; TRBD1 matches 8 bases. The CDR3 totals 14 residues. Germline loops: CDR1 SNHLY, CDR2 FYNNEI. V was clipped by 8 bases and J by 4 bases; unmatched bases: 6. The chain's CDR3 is CASGDRPPTGELFF. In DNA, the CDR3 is TGTGCCAGCGGGGACAGGCCGCCCACCGGGGAGCTGTTTTTT.

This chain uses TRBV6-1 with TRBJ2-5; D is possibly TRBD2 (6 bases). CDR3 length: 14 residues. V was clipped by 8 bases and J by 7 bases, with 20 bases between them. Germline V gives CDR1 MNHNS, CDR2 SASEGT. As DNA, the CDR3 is TGTGCCAGCCGTCAATTCCCAGGGACTGGGACCCAGTACTTC. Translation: CASRQFPGTGTQYF.

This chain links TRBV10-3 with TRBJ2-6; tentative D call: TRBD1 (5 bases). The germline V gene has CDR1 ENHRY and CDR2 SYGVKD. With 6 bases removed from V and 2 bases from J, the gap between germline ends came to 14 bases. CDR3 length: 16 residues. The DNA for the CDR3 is TGTGCCATCAGAGGACACCTTGGGGCTGGGGCCAACGTCCTGACTTTC. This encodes CAIRGHLGAGANVLTF.

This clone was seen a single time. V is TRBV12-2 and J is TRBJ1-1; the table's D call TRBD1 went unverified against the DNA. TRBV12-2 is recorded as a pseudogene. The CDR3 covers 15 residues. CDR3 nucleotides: TGTGCAAGTCGCCTAAGACAGGGTCGGACAACTGAAGCTTTCTTT. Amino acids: CASRLRQGRTTEAFF.